This TCR beta chain was retrieved from a study of T cell responses to AZD1222 COVID-19 vaccine. Assay used: immunoSEQ multiplex PCR; TCRdb lists only in-frame clones, some missing. The table lists approximately 100,000 clones, 89% of them singletons. The TCR sequence derives from an adult in good health. The sequences come from peripheral blood, collected on day 0 of MenACWY control vaccination.

CDR3 loop: CASSYSGVGYEQYF. As DNA, the CDR3 is TGTGCCAGCAGTTACTCGGGGGTGGGGTACGAGCAGTACTTC. The chain links TRBV6-2 or TRBV6-3 to TRBJ2-7; the D gene could be TRBD1 or TRBD2 (5 bases each). V was clipped by 0 bases and J by 4 bases, with 10 bases between them. The CDR3 extends over 14 amino acids. CDR1 is MNHEY, CDR2 SVGEGT, per germline.